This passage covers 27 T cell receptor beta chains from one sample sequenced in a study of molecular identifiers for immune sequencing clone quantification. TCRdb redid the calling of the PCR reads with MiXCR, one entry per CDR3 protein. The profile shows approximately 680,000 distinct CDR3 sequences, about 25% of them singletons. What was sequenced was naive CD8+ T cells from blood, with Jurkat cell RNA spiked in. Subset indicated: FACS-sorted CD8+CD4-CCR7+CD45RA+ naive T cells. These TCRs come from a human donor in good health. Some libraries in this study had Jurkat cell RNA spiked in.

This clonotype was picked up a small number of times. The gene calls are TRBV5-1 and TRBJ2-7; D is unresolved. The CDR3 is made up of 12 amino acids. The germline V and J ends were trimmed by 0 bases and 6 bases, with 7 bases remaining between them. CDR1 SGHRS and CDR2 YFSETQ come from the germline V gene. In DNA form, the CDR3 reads TGCGCCAGCAGCTTGGGGCCAGCCGAGCAGTACTTC. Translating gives CASSLGPAEQYF.

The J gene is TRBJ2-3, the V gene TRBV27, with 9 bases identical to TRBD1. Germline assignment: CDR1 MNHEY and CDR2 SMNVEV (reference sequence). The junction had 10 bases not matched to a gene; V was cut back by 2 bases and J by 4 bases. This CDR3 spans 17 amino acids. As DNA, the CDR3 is TGTGCCAGCAGTTTAGTCACAGGGGGGACAGGGTCAGATACGCAGTATTTT. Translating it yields CASSLVTGGTGSDTQYF.

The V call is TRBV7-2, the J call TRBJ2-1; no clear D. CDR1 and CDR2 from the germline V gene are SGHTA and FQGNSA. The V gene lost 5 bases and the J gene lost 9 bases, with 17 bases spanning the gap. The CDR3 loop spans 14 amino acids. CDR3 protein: CASSPIVIQGEQFF. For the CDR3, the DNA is TGTGCCAGCAGCCCCATAGTGATACAAGGTGAGCAGTTCTTC.

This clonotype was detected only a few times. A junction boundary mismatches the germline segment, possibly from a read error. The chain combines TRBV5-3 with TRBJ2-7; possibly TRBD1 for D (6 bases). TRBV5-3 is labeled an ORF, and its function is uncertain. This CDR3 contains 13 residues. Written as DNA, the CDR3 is TGTGCCAGCAGCTTTGACAGGCGGCTCGAGCAGTACTTC. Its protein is CASSFDRRLEQYF.

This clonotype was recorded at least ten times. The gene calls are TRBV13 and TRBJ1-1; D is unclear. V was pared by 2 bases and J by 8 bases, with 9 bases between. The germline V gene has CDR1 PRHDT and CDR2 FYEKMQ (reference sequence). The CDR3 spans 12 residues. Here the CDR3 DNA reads TGTGCCAGCAGCTTAAAAACGCCAGAAGCTTTCTTT. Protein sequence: CASSLKTPEAFF.

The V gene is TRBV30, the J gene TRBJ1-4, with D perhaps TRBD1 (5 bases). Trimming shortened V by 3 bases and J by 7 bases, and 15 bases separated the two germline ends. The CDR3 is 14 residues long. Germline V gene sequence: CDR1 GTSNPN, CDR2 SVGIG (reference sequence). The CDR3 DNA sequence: TGTGCCTGGAGACCTGGGGCAGAATTTGAAAAACTGTTTTTT. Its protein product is CAWRPGAEFEKLFF. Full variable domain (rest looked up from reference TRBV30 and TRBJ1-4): SQTIHQWPATLVQPVGSPLSLECTVEGTSNPNLYWYRQAAGRGLQLLFYSVGIGQISSEVPQNLSASRPQDRQFILSSKKLLLSDSGFYLCAWRPGAEFEKLFFGSGTQLSVL.

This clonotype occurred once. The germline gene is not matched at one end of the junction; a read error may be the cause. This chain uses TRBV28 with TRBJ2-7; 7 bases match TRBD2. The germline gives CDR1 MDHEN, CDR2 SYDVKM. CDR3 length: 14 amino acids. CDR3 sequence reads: CVSSSRDYHYEQYF. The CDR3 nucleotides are TGTGTCAGCAGTTCTAGGGACTACCACTACGAGCAGTACTTC.

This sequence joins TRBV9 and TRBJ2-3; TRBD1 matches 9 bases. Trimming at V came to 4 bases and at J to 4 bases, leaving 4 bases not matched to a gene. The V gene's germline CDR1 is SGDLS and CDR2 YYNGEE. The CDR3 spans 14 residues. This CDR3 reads CASSSDRGADTQYF. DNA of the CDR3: TGTGCCAGCAGCTCTGACAGGGGGGCAGATACGCAGTATTTT.

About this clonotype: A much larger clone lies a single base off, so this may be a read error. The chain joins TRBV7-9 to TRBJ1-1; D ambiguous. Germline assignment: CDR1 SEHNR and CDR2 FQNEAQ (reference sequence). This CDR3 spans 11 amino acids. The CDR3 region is CASGWGYEALF. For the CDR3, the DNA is TGTGCCAGCGGATGGGGATATGAAGCTCTCTTT.

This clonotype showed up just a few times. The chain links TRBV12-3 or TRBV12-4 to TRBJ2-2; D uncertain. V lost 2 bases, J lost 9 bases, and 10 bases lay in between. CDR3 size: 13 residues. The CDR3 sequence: CASSLPAERELFF. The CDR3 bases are TGTGCCAGCAGTTTACCGGCAGAGAGGGAGCTGTTTTTT.

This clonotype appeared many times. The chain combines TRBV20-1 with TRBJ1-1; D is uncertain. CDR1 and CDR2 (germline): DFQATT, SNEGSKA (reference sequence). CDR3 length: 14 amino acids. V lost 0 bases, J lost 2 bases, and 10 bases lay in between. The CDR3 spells CSARETPYNTEAFF. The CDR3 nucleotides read TGCAGTGCTAGAGAGACACCCTACAACACTGAAGCTTTCTTT.

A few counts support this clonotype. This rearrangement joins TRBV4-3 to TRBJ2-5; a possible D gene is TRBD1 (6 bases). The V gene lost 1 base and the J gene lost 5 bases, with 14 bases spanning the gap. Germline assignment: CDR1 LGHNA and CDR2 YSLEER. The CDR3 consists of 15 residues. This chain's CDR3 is CASSQGQGTGETQYF. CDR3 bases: TGCGCCAGCAGCCAAGGGCAGGGGACCGGGGAGACCCAGTACTTC.

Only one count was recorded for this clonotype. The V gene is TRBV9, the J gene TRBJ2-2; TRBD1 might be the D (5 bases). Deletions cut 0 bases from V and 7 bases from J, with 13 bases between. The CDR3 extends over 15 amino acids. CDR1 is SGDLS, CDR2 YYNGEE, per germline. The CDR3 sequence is CASSVEGRVYGELFF. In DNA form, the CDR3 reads TGTGCCAGCAGCGTAGAGGGCAGGGTGTACGGGGAGCTGTTTTTT.

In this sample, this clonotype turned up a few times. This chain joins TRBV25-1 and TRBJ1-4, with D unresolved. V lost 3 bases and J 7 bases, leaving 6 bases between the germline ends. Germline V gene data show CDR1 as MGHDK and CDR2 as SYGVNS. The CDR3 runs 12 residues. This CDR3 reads CASSDSGEKLFF. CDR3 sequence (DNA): TGTGCCAGCAGTGATTCTGGTGAAAAACTGTTTTTT.

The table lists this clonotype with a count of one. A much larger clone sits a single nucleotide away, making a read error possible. Written as DNA, the CDR3 is TGTGCCAGCAGTACACCAGACAGGATGGATGAAAAACTGTTTTTT. Encoded protein: CASSTPDRMDEKLFF. This chain uses TRBV12-3 or TRBV12-4 with TRBJ1-4, with TRBD1 as a possible D gene (6 bases). The CDR3 length is 15 residues. Trimming shortened V by 5 bases and J by 6 bases, and 16 bases separated the two germline ends.

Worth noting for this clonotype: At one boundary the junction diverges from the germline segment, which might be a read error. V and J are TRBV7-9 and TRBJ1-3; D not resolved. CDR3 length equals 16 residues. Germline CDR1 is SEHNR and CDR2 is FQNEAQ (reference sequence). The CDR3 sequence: CASSQDLMTPGNTISF. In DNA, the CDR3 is TGTGCCAGCAGCCAAGACCTCATGACCCCTGGAAACACCATATCTTTT.

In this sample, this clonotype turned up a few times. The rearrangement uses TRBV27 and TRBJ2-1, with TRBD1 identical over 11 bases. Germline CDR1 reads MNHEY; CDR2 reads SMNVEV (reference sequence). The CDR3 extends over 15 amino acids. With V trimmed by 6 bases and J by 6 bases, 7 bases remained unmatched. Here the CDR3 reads CASRQGQGVGNEQFF. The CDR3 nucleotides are TGTGCCAGCAGGCAGGGACAGGGGGTGGGCAATGAGCAGTTCTTC.

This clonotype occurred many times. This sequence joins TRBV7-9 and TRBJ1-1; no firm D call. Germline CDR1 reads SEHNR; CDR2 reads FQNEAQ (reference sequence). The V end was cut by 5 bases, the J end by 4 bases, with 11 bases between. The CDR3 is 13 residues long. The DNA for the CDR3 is TGTGCCAGCAGCCTCGGACCGAGCACTGAAGCTTTCTTT. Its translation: CASSLGPSTEAFF. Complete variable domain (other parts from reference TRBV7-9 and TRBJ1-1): DTGVSQNPRHKITKRGQNVTFRCDPISEHNRLYWYRQTLGQGPEFLTYFQNEAQLEKSRLLSDRFSAERPKGSFSTLEIQRTEQGDSAMYLCASSLGPSTEAFFGQGTRLTVV.

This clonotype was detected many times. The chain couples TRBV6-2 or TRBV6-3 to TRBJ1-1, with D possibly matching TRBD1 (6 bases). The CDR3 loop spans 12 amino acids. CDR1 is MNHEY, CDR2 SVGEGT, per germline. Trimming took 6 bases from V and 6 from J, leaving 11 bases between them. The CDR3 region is CASRNGQPEAFF. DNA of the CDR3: TGTGCCAGCAGGAACGGACAGCCTGAAGCTTTCTTT.

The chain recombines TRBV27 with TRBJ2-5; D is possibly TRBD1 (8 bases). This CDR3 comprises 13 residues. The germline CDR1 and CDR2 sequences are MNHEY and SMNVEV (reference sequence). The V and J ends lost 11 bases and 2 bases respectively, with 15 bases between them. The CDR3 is CAGAGQVQETQYF. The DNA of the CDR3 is TGTGCCGGAGCGGGACAGGTACAAGAGACCCAGTACTTC.

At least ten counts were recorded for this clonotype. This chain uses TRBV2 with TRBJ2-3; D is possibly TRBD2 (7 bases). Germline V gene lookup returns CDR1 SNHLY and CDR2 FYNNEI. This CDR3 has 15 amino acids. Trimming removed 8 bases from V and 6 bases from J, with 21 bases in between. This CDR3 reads CASGDTAAGVDTQYF. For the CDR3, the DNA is TGTGCCAGCGGGGACACGGCGGCGGGAGTGGATACGCAGTATTTT.

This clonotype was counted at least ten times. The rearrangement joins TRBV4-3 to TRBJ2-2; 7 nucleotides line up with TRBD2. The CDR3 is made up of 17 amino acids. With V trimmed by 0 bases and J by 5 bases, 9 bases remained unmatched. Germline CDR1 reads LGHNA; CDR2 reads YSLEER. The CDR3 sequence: CASSQDSSSGATGELFF. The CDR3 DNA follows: TGCGCCAGCAGCCAAGATTCCTCCAGCGGGGCTACCGGGGAGCTGTTTTTT.

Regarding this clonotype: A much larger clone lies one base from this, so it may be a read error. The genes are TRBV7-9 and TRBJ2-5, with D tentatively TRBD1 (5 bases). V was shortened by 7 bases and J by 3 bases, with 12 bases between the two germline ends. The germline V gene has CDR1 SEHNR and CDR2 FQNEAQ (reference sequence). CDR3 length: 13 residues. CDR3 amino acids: CASTVGAEETQYF. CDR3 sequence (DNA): TGTGCCAGCACCGTAGGGGCAGAAGAGACCCAGTACTTC.

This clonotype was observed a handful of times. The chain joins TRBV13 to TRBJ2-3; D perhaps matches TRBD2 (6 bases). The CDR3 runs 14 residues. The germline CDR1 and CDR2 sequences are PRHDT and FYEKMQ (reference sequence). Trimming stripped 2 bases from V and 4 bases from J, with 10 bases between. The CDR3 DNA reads TGTGCCAGCAGCTTAACTAGCAGCGCAGATACGCAGTATTTT. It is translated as CASSLTSSADTQYF.

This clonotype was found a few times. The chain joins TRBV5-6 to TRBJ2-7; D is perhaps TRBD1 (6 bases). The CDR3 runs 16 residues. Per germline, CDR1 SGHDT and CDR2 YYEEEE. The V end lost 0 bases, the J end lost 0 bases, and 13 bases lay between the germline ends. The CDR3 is CASSLAVTGGSYEQYF. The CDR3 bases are TGTGCCAGCAGCTTGGCGGTGACAGGCGGCTCCTACGAGCAGTACTTC.

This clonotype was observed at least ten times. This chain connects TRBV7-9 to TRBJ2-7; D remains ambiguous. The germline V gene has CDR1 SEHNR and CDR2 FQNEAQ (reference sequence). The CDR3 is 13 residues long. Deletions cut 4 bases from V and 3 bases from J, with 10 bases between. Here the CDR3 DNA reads TGTGCCAGCAGCTCAGGATACTACTACGAGCAGTACTTC. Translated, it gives CASSSGYYYEQYF.

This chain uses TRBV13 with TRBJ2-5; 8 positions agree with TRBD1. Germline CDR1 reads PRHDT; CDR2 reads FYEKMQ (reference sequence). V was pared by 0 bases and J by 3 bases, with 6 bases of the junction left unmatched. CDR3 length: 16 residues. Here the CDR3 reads CASSLGPGQEEETQYF. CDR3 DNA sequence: TGTGCCAGCAGCTTAGGTCCGGGACAGGAGGAAGAGACCCAGTACTTC.